This T cell receptor (beta chain) was profiled in a study of cytomegalovirus exposure and HLA in healthy donors. A note on this clone: Its specificity is not known.

Amplification used 60 Vbeta primers and 13 Jbeta primers. Original data processing: Approximately 11 million of the roughly 77 million unique TCR beta chains counted in a later analysis were shared. Produced via immunoSEQ multiplex PCR; TCRdb's table is partial and in-frame only. For V, J and clone size, that table is used; D and trimming come from the DNA. The sample yields 85,000 to 130,000 clones, 75% seen once. The study's findings and limits: In vitro checks showed that three CMV-associated chains really do target CMV antigens. Cytomegalovirus association was listed for 150 to 200 TCR beta chains.

The V gene's germline CDR1 is MNHEY and CDR2 SMNVEV (reference sequence). The CDR3 extends over 15 amino acids. The V gene end was trimmed by 5 bases and the J gene end by 1 base; junction bases not matched to a gene: 6. The J gene is TRBJ2-5, the V gene TRBV27; 8 bases agree with TRBD2. Material for sequencing was PBMCs. The TCR sequence derives from a male donor in good health and CMV-seropositive. This chain's CDR3 is CASSHLGGAQETQYF. The CDR3 nucleotides read TGTGCCAGCAGTCACCTCGGGGGGGCCCAAGAGACCCAGTACTTC.